This T cell receptor beta chain was sequenced during a study of metastatic and nonmetastatic thyroid tumors. TCRdb re-called the PCR reads through MiXCR. Among around 35,000 clones listed, 15% to 20% were seen once. With respect to this clone: An end of the junction differs from the germline gene, which may be a read error.

All patients were untreated before thyroid surgery. Germline V lookup: CDR1 LGHDT, CDR2 YNNKEL (reference sequence). The CDR3 has 13 amino acids. The chain carries TRBV3-1 and TRBJ2-7; D might be TRBD1 (6 bases). This clonotype originated in a male donor with papillary thyroid cancer or a benign thyroid nodule (not recorded which). Some clones in this sample may be carry-over from other donors' samples. What was sequenced was blood. The DNA of the CDR3 is TGTGTCAGCAGCCAAGGTCAGGGGAGCGAGCAGTACTTC. This encodes CVSSQGQGSEQYF.